These 5 T cell receptor beta chains originate from one sample sequenced in a study of shared clonotypes between healthy human individuals. Sequenced by immunoSEQ multiplex PCR; TCRdb stores in-frame clones only, minus some. The table has some 2 million clones, about 95% seen once. CD8 cells regarded as naive lacked CD45RO, were positively chosen for CCR7, and omitted terminally differentiated effector memory CD45RA+ cells. The sample consisted of naive CD8+ T cells sorted from blood. The receptor set was obtained from a man between 18 and 35 years old in good health.

This clone was counted once. This chain uses TRBV29-1 with TRBJ2-2, with 10 bases matching TRBD2. V was pared by 7 bases and J by 7 bases, with 6 bases of the junction left unmatched. This CDR3 comprises 13 residues. Germline V gives CDR1 SQVTM, CDR2 ANQGSEA. The CDR3 sequence is CSASGRADGELFF. CDR3 bases: TGCAGCGCCAGCGGGAGGGCGGACGGGGAGCTGTTTTTT.

On this clone itself: Different DNA sequences within this sample yield the same CDR3. The V call is TRBV7-9, the J call TRBJ2-7; no firm D call. The CDR3 runs 13 residues. V was cut by 0 bases and J by 0 bases, with 3 bases left in between. Germline CDR1 reads SEHNR; CDR2 reads FQNEAQ (reference sequence). Here the CDR3 reads CASSLAHSYEQYF. The CDR3 DNA sequence: TGTGCCAGCAGCTTAGCGCACTCCTACGAGCAGTACTTC.

As concerns this clone: This same CDR3 is encoded by further DNA sequences in the sample. The chain couples TRBV27 to TRBJ2-7, with D possibly being TRBD1 or TRBD2 (5 bases each). CDR1 is MNHEY and CDR2 is SMNVEV in the germline V gene (reference sequence). Trimming removed 3 bases at V and 1 base at J, with 7 bases between. The CDR3 extends over 13 amino acids. In nucleotides, the CDR3 is TGTGCCAGCAGTTTTGGGGGATCCTACGAGCAGTACTTC. Protein product: CASSFGGSYEQYF.

This clone was recorded once. This chain joins TRBV29-1 and TRBJ2-5; 8 positions match TRBD2. Germline V gives CDR1 SQVTM, CDR2 ANQGSEA. The CDR3 sequence is 13 residues long. V gave up 5 bases and J gave up 2 bases; unmatched junction bases: 4. In DNA form, the CDR3 reads TGCAGCGTTTTAGCGGGGATACAAGAGACCCAGTACTTC. The encoded protein is CSVLAGIQETQYF.

The CDR3, as DNA: TGTGCCAGCTCACCTCCGGACAGGGGGAACACCGGGGAGCTGTTTTTT. Its translation: CASSPPDRGNTGELFF. The chain couples TRBV18 to TRBJ2-2; 9 nucleotides agree with TRBD1. V shed 3 bases, J shed 1 base, and the junction held 3 bases outside the gene matches. The CDR3 extends over 16 amino acids. Germline V CDR1 and CDR2: KGHSH, LQKENI.